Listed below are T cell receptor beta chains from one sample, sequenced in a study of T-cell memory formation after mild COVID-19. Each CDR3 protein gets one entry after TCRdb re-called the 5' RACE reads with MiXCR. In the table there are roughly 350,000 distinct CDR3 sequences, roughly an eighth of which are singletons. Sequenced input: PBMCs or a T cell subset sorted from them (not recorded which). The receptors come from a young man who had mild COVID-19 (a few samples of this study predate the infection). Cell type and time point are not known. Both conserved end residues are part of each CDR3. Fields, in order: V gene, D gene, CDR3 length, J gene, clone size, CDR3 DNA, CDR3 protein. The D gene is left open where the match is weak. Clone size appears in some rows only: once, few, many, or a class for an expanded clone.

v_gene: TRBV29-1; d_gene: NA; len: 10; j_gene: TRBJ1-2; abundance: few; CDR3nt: TGCAGCGTATTCAAGAGCGGCTACACCTTC; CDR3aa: CSVFKSGYTF
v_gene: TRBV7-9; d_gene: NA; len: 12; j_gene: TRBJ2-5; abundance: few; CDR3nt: TGTGCCAGCAGCTACAGGTCTGAGACCCAGTACTTC; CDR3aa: CASSYRSETQYF
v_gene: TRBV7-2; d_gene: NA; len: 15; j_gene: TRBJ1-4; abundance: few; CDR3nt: TGTGCCAGCAGCTTAGGAGGGAGGACTAATGAAAAACTGTTTTTT; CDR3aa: CASSLGGRTNEKLFF
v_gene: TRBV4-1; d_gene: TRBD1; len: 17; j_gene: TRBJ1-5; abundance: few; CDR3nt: TGCGCCAGCAGCTCTCGGGGCAGGGACAGGGGGAATCAGCCCCAGCATTTT; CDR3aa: CASSSRGRDRGNQPQHF
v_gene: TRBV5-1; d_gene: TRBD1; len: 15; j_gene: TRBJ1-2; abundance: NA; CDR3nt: TGCGCCAGCCGCGTAGTAACAGGGGGCGACTATGGCTACACCTTC; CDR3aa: CASRVVTGGDYGYTF
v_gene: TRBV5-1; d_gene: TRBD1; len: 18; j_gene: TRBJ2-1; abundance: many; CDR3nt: TGCGCCAGCAGCCCGGGTAGGACAGGGATCCTCTTCTACAATGAGCAGTTCTTC; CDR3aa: CASSPGRTGILFYNEQFF
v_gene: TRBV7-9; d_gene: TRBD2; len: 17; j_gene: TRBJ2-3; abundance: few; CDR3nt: TGTGCCAGCAGCCTACGACTAGCGGGGGGGCTGACAGATACGCAGTATTTT; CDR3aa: CASSLRLAGGLTDTQYF
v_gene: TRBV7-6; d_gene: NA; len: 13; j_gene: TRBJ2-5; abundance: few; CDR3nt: TGTGCCAGCAGCCCCCGGTTGAGAGAGACCCAGTACTTC; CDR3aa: CASSPRLRETQYF
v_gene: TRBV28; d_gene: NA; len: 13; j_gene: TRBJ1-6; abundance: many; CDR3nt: TGTGCCAGCAGTCCCGGACCCAATTCACCCCTCCACTTT; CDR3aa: CASSPGPNSPLHF
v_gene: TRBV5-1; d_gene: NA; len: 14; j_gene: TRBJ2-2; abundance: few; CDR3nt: TGCGCCAGCAGCTTTATGGGGGCTGCCGGGGAGCTGTTTTTT; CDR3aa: CASSFMGAAGELFF
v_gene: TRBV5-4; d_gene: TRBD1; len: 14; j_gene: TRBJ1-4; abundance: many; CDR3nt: TGTGCCAGCAGCCGACAGGGAGCGGCTGAAAAACTGTTTTTT; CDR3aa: CASSRQGAAEKLFF
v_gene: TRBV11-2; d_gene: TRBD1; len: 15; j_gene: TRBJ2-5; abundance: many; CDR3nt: TGTGCCAGCAGCTCTGGGACAGGGGGCGCCAAGACCCAGTACTTC; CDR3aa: CASSSGTGGAKTQYF
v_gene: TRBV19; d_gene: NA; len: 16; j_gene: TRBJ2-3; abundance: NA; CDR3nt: TGTGCCAGTAGTATCTCCGCCGGGGGTGCCACAGATACGCAGTATTTT; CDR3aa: CASSISAGGATDTQYF
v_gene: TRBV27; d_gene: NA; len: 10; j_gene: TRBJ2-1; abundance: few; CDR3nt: TGTGCCACGGGGGACAATGAGCAGTTCTTC; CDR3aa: CATGDNEQFF
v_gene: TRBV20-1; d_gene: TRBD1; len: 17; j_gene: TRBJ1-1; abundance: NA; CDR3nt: TGCAGTGCTTGGAAAGACAGACAGGGGGCTTTCGGCACTGAAGCTTTCTTT; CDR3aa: CSAWKDRQGAFGTEAFF
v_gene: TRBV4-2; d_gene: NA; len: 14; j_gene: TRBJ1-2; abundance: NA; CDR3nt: TGTGCCAGCAGCCCCACCGGGGGCGTCGGGGGCTACACCTTC; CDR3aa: CASSPTGGVGGYTF